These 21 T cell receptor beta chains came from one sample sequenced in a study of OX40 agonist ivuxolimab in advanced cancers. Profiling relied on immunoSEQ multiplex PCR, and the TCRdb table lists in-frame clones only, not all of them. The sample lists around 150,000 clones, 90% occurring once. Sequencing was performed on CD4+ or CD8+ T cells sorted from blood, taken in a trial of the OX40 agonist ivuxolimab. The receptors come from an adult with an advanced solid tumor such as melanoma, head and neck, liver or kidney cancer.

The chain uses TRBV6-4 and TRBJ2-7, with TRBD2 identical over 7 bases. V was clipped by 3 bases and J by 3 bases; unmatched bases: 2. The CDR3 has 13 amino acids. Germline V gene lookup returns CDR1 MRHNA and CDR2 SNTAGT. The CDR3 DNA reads TGTGCCAGCAGTGAACAGCGGGGCTACGAGCAGTACTTC. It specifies CASSEQRGYEQYF.

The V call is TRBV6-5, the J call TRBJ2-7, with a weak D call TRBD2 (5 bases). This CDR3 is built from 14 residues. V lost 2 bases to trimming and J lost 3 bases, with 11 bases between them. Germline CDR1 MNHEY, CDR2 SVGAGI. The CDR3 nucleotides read TGTGCCAGCAGTTACAGTCTTGAGGGCTACGAGCAGTACTTC. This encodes CASSYSLEGYEQYF.

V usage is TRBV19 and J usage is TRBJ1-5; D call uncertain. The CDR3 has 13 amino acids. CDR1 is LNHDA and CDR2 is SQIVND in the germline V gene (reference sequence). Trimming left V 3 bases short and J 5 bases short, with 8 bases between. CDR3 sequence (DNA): TGTGCCAGTAGTATTTGGGCGGATCAGCCCCAGCATTTT. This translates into CASSIWADQPQHF.

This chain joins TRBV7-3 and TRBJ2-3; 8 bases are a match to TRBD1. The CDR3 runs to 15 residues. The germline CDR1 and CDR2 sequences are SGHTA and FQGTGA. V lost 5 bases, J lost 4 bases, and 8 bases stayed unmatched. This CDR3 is CASSRTGGGADTQYF. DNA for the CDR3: TGTGCCAGCAGCCGTACAGGGGGAGGAGCAGATACGCAGTATTTT.

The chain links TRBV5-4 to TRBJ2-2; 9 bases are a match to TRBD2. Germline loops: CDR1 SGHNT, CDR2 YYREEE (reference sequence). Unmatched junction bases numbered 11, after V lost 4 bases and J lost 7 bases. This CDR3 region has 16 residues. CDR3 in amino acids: CASSRRGSGSNGELFF. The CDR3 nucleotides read TGTGCCAGCAGCCGTCGCGGTAGCGGGAGCAACGGGGAGCTGTTTTTT.

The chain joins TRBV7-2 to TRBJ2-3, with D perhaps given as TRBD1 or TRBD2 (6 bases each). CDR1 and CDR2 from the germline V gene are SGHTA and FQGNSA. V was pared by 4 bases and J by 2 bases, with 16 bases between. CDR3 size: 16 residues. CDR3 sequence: CASSSGADFFTDTQYF. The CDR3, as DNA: TGTGCCAGCAGCTCGGGGGCGGACTTCTTCACAGATACGCAGTATTTT.

Here the CDR3 DNA reads TGTGCCAGCAGCTTAAGCGGGGGCGGATATTCACCCCTCCACTTT. It translates to CASSLSGGGYSPLHF. The V gene is TRBV7-9, the J gene TRBJ1-6, with D possibly TRBD1 on 6 matching bases. The CDR3 contains 15 residues. Trimming took off 2 bases at V and 8 bases at J, with 13 bases between the two ends. Germline-derived CDR1 and CDR2 are SEHNR and FQNEAQ (reference sequence).

The DNA for the CDR3 is TGTGCCAGCAGCCAAGCCGCGGACTATGGCTACACCTTC. The encoded protein is CASSQAADYGYTF. V usage is TRBV14 and J usage is TRBJ1-2; D remains ambiguous. Trimming took off 1 base at V and 3 bases at J, with 6 bases between the two ends. Per germline, CDR1 SGHDN and CDR2 FVKESK. The CDR3 is 13 amino acids. The variable domain in full, with the rest retrieved from reference TRBV14 and TRBJ1-2, is EAGVTQFPSHSVIEKGQTVTLRCDPISGHDNLYWYRRVMGKEIKFLLHFVKESKQDESGMPNNRFLAERTGGTYSTLKVQPAELEDSGVYFCASSQAADYGYTFGSGTRLTVV.

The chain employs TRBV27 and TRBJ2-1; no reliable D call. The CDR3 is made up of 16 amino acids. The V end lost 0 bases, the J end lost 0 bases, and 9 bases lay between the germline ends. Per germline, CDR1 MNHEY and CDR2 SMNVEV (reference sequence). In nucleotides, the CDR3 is TGTGCCAGCAGTTTATCCCCGGAACGCTCCTACAATGAGCAGTTCTTC. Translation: CASSLSPERSYNEQFF.

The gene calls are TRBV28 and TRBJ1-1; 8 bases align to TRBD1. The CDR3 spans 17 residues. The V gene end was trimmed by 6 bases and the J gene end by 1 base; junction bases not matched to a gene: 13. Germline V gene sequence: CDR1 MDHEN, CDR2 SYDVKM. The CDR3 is CASSSGQGVWENTEAFF. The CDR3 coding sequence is TGTGCCAGCAGCTCCGGACAGGGAGTTTGGGAGAACACTGAAGCTTTCTTT.

This chain's CDR3 is CASSGQTGRTDTQYF. The CDR3 region has the DNA TGTGCCAGCAGTGGCCAGACAGGGCGAACAGATACGCAGTATTTT. The rearrangement links TRBV27 to TRBJ2-3; 7 nucleotides match TRBD1. The junction had 8 bases not matched to a gene; V was cut back by 5 bases and J by 3 bases. CDR3 length: 15 residues. Germline V gene data show CDR1 as MNHEY and CDR2 as SMNVEV (reference sequence).

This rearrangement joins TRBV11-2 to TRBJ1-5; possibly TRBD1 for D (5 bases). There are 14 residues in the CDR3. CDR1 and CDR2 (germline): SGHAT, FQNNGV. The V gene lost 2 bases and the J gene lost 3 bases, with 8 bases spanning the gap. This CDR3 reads CASSLQGANQPQHF. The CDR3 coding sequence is TGTGCCAGCAGCTTACAGGGAGCCAATCAGCCCCAGCATTTT.

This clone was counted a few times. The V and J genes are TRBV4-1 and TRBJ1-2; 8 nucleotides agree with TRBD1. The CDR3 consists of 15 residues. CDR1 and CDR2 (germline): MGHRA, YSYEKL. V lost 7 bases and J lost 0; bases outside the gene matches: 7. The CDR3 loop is CASNGQGLTNYGYTF. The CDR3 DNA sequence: TGCGCCAGCAACGGACAGGGCCTTACTAACTATGGCTACACCTTC.

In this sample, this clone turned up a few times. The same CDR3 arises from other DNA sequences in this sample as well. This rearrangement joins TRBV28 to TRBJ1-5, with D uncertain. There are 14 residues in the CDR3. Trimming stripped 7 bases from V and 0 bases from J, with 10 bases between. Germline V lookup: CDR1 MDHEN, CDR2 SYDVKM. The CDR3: CASKRGGSNQPQHF. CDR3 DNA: TGTGCCAGCAAACGGGGAGGTAGCAATCAGCCCCAGCATTTT.

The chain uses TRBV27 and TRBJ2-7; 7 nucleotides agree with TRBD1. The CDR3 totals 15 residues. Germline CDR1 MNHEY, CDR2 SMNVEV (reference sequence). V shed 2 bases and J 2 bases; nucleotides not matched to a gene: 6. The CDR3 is CASSLGQVGPYEQYF. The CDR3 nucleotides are TGTGCCAGCAGTTTAGGACAGGTCGGGCCCTACGAGCAGTACTTC.

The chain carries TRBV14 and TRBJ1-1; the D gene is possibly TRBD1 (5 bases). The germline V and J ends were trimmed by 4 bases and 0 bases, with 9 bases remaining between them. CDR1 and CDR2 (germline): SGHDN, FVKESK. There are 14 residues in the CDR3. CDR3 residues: CASSPGTVNTEAFF. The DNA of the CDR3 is TGTGCCAGCAGCCCCGGGACTGTGAACACTGAAGCTTTCTTT.

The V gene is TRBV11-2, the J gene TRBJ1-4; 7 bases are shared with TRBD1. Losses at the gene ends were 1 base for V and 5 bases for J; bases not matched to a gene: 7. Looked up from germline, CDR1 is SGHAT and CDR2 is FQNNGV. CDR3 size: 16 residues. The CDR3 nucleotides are TGTGCCAGCAGCTTAGCGCGACAGGGAGGAAATGAAAAACTGTTTTTT. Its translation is CASSLARQGGNEKLFF.

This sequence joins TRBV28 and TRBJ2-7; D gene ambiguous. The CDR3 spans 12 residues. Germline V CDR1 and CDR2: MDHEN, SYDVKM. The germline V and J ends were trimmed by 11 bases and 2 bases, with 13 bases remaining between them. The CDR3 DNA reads TGTGCCTGTAGACGACGTCCCTACGAGCAGTACTTC. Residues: CACRRRPYEQYF.

The CDR3, as DNA: TGTGCCATCAGTGAGAGGGGTGAGCAGTTCTTC. Its protein is CAISERGEQFF. J is TRBJ2-1 and V is TRBV10-3, with D possibly being TRBD1 (5 bases). V dropped 2 bases and J dropped 9 bases, with 5 bases sitting between them. Germline CDR1 ENHRY, CDR2 SYGVKD. This CDR3 comprises 11 residues.

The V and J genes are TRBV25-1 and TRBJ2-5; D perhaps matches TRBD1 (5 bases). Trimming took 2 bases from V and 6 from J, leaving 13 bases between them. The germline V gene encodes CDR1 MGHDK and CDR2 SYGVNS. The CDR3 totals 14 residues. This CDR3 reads CASSEGGAGQTQYF. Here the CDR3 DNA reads TGTGCCAGCAGTGAAGGTGGGGCTGGTCAGACCCAGTACTTC.

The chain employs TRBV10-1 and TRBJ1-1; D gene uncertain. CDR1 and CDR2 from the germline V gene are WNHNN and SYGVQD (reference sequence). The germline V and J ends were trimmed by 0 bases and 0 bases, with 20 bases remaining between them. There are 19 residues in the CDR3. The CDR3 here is CASSESVGMVGRVNTEAFF. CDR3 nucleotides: TGCGCCAGCAGTGAGTCGGTGGGGATGGTTGGTAGGGTGAACACTGAAGCTTTCTTT.